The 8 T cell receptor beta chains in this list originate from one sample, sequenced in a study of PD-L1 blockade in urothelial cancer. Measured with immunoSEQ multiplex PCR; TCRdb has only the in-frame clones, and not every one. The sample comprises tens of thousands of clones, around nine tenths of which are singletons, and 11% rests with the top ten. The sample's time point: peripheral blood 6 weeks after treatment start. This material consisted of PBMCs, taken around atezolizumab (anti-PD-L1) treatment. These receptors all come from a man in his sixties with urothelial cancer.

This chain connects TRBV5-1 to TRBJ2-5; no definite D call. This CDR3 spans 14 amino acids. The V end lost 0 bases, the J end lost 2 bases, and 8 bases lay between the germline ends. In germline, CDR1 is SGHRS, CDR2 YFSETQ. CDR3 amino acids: CASSLALVQETQYF. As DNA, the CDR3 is TGCGCCAGCAGCTTGGCGCTAGTACAAGAGACCCAGTACTTC.

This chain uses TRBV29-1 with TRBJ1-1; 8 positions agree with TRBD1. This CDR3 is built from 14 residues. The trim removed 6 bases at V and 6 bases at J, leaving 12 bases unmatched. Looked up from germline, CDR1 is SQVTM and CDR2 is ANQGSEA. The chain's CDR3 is CSVPGQGGFAEAFF. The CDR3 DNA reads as TGCAGCGTACCCGGACAGGGAGGGTTCGCTGAAGCTTTCTTT.

The CDR3 coding sequence is TGTGCCAGCAGCTTCGGGGGGGATACGCAGTATTTT. This translates into CASSFGGDTQYF. The J gene is TRBJ2-3, the V gene TRBV5-6; TRBD2 matches 7 bases. With 2 bases clipped from V and 6 bases from J, the junction kept 0 bases outside the gene matches. CDR1 SGHDT and CDR2 YYEEEE come from the germline V gene. CDR3 length: 12 residues.

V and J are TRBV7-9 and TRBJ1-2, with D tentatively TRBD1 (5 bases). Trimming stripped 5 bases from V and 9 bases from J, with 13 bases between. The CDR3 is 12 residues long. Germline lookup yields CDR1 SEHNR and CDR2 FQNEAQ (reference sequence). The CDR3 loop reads CASSKAGRSYTF. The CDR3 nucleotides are TGTGCCAGCAGCAAGGCAGGGAGGAGCTACACCTTC. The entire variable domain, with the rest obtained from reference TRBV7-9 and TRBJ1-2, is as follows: DTGVSQNPRHKITKRGQNVTFRCDPISEHNRLYWYRQTLGQGPEFLTYFQNEAQLEKSRLLSDRFSAERPKGSFSTLEIQRTEQGDSAMYLCASSKAGRSYTFGSGTRLTVV.

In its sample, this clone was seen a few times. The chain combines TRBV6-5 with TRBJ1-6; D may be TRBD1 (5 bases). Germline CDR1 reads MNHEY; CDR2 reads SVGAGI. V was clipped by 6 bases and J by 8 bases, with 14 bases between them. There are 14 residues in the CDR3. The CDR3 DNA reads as TGTGCCAGCAGCCAAGGGGTCTCAGATTCACCCCTCCACTTT. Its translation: CASSQGVSDSPLHF.

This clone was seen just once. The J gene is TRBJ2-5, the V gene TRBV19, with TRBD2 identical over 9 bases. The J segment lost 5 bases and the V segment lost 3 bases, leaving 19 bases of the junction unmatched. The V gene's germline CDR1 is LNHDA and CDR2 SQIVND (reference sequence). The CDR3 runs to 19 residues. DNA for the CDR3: TGTGCCAGTAGTATTATATCCCCCTTCGATAATAGCGGGAGCGAGACCCAGTACTTC. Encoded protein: CASSIISPFDNSGSETQYF.

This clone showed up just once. In DNA form, the CDR3 reads TGCGCCAGCAGATCCGGGTTAGGCGGGGAGCTGTTTTTT. It is translated as CASRSGLGGELFF. This sequence joins TRBV10-1 and TRBJ2-2, with D unclear. There are 13 residues in the CDR3. The V gene lost 6 bases and the J gene lost 7 bases, with 12 bases spanning the gap. Germline CDR1 reads WNHNN; CDR2 reads SYGVQD (reference sequence).

The DNA for the CDR3 is TGTGCCAGCAGCCCCAGGACAGGGGGTCCGAATCAGCCCCAGCATTTT. As protein: CASSPRTGGPNQPQHF. The chain employs TRBV5-6 and TRBJ1-5; 10 bases line up with TRBD1. The J segment lost 4 bases and the V segment lost 4 bases, leaving 8 bases of the junction unmatched. The CDR3 has 16 amino acids. Germline-derived CDR1 and CDR2 are SGHDT and YYEEEE.